Each of the 8 T cell receptor beta chains below was sequenced from the same sample in a study of T cell responses to AZD1222 COVID-19 vaccine. Generated by immunoSEQ multiplex PCR, the TCRdb table keeps only in-frame clones and is missing some. The sample holds 100,000 or so clones, just under 90% seen once. The specimen was peripheral blood, collected on day 0 of AZD1222 vaccination. All receptors derive from an adult in good health.

This chain links TRBV5-1 with TRBJ1-1; possibly TRBD1 for D (6 bases). The CDR3 has 14 amino acids. Germline CDR1 and CDR2: SGHRS and YFSETQ. The V gene lost 4 bases and the J gene lost 0 bases, with 10 bases spanning the gap. CDR3 amino acids: CASSRRDMNTEAFF. In nucleotides, the CDR3 is TGCGCCAGCAGCCGCCGGGACATGAACACTGAAGCTTTCTTT. Together with reference TRBV5-1 and TRBJ1-1, the CDR3 gives the full variable domain: KAGVTQTPRYLIKTRGQQVTLSCSPISGHRSVSWYQQTPGQGLQFLFEYFSETQRNKGNFPGRFSGRQFSNSRSEMNVSTLELGDSALYLCASSRRDMNTEAFFGQGTRLTVV.

The rearrangement joins TRBV7-6 to TRBJ2-5; 9 bases are a match to TRBD1. The CDR3 covers 16 residues. V lost 5 bases to trimming and J lost 6 bases; unmatched junction nucleotides: 13. CDR1 is SGHVS, CDR2 FNYEAQ, per germline. CDR3 bases: TGTGCCAGCAGCCGCCAGACTGGGACAGGGAGGCAGACCCAGTACTTC. Amino acids: CASSRQTGTGRQTQYF.

The V and J genes are TRBV2 and TRBJ1-2, with no clear D. Germline-derived CDR1 and CDR2 are SNHLY and FYNNEI. V lost 1 base to trimming and J lost 4 bases, with 10 bases between them. CDR3 length: 14 amino acids. CDR3 in DNA: TGTGCCAGCAGTGAAGTCAAGGACGCCTATGGCTACACCTTC. This encodes CASSEVKDAYGYTF.

The rearrangement uses TRBV4-1 and TRBJ2-2; TRBD2 matches at 13 bases. This CDR3 spans 19 amino acids. The V gene's germline CDR1 is MGHRA and CDR2 YSYEKL. The ends lost 0 bases at V and 2 bases at J; junction bases unmatched: 6. CDR3 nucleotide sequence: TGCGCCAGCAGCCAAGAAACTAGCGGGGGGGATCTAAACACCGGGGAGCTGTTTTTT. It translates to CASSQETSGGDLNTGELFF.

This chain uses TRBV6-2 or TRBV6-3 with TRBJ2-2; TRBD1 is a possible D gene (6 bases). V was cut by 2 bases and J by 4 bases, with 11 bases left in between. Germline CDR1 reads MNHEY; CDR2 reads SVGEGT. The CDR3 totals 15 residues. The CDR3 DNA reads TGTGCCAGCAGTTACCTGGGGGCGGTCACCGGGGAGCTGTTTTTT. It specifies CASSYLGAVTGELFF.

This sequence joins TRBV4-1 and TRBJ1-3; the D is unclear. The CDR3 has 16 amino acids. Trimming pared 2 bases from V and 4 bases from J, leaving 15 bases between. Looked up from germline, CDR1 is MGHRA and CDR2 is YSYEKL. The CDR3 region is CASSQLPPGSGNTIYF. CDR3 sequence (DNA): TGCGCCAGCAGCCAATTGCCGCCCGGTTCGGGAAACACCATATATTTT.

The chain uses TRBV2 and TRBJ1-5; the D is unclear. From germline, CDR1 is SNHLY and CDR2 FYNNEI. This CDR3 comprises 13 residues. The V end was cut by 5 bases, the J end by 4 bases, with 9 bases between. CDR3 protein: CASSRGFNQPQHF. The CDR3 DNA is TGTGCCAGCAGTCGGGGTTTTAATCAGCCCCAGCATTTT. The variable domain in full, with the rest retrieved from reference TRBV2 and TRBJ1-5, is EPEVTQTPSHQVTQMGQEVILRCVPISNHLYFYWYRQILGQKVEFLVSFYNNEISEKSEIFDDQFSVERPDGSNFTLKIRSTKLEDSAMYFCASSRGFNQPQHFGDGTRLSIL.

The table lists this clone with a few counts. This chain joins TRBV5-4 and TRBJ2-2; 7 bases are shared with TRBD1. V lost 3 bases to trimming and J lost 3 bases; unmatched junction nucleotides: 8. The CDR3 totals 16 residues. CDR1 is SGHNT and CDR2 is YYREEE in the germline V gene (reference sequence). The chain's CDR3 is CASSSDRTGYTGELFF. DNA of the CDR3: TGTGCCAGCAGCTCGGACCGGACAGGATACACCGGGGAGCTGTTTTTT.